This T cell receptor (beta chain) appears in the sequencing data of a study of blood T cell repertoires in COVID-19. The method was immunoSEQ multiplex PCR; TCRdb's version includes in-frame clones alone and lacks a portion of them. The data show tens of thousands of clones, roughly 82% seen once. The ends were cut back, 0 bases at V and 4 bases at J, with 12 bases in the middle. Germline V gene data show CDR1 as MNHNS and CDR2 as SASEGT. The CDR3 consists of 15 residues. This chain connects TRBV6-1 to TRBJ1-2; D is possibly TRBD1 (5 bases). Sequencing was performed on peripheral blood. The source is a woman in her forties or fifties with acute or convalescent COVID-19. CDR3 DNA sequence: TGTGCCAGCAGTGAAGCCCCTCTGGGGCGCTATGGCTACACCTTC. Translating it yields CASSEAPLGRYGYTF.